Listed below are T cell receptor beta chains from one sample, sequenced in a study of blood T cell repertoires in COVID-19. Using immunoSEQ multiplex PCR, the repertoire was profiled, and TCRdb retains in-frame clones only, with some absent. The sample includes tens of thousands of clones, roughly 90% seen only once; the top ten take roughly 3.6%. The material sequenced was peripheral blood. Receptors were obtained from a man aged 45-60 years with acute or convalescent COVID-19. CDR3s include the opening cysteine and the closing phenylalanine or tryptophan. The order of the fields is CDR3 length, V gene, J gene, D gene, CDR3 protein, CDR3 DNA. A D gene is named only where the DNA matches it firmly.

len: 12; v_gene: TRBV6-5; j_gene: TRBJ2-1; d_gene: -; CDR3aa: CASRAAYNEQFF; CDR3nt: TGTGCCAGCAGAGCGGCCTACAATGAGCAGTTCTTC
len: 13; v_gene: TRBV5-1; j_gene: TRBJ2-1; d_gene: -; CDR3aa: CASSLATGIEQFF; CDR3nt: TGCGCCAGCAGCTTGGCCACAGGGATTGAGCAGTTCTTC
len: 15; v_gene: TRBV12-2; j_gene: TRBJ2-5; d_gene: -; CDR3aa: CASRPQKTGQETQYF; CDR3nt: TGTGCAAGTCGCCCTCAAAAAACCGGCCAAGAGACCCAGTACTTC
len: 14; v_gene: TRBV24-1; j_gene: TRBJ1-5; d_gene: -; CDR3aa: CATSDNRNNQPQHF; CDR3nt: TGTGCCACCAGTGACAACAGGAACAATCAGCCCCAGCATTTT
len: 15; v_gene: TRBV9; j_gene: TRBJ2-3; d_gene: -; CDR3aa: CASSVRGGSTDTQYF; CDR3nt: TGTGCCAGCAGCGTAAGGGGTGGATCCACAGATACGCAGTATTTT
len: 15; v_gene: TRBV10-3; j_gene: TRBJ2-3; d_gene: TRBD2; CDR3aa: CAITQLAGVTDTQYF; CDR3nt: TGTGCCATCACCCAACTAGCGGGAGTCACAGATACGCAGTATTTT
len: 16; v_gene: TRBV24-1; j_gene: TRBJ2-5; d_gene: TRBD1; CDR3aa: CATSDISGQGQETQYF; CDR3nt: TGTGCCACCAGTGACATATCAGGACAGGGGCAAGAGACCCAGTACTTC
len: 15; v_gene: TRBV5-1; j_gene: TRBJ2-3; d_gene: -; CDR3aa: CASSLEGDSTDTQYF; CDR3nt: TGCGCCAGCAGCTTGGAGGGGGACAGCACAGATACGCAGTATTTT
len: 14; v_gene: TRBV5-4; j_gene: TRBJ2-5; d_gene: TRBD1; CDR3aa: CASSGGQGQETQYF; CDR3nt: TGTGCCAGCAGCGGTGGACAGGGTCAAGAGACCCAGTACTTC
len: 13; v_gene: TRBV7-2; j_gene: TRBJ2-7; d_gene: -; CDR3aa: CASSLTSSYEQYF; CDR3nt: TGTGCCAGCAGCCTTACTAGCTCCTACGAGCAGTACTTC